This T cell receptor beta chain was found in a study of cytomegalovirus exposure and HLA in healthy donors. Note on this clone: The antigen remains undetermined.

Study observations and caveats: Testing in vitro showed a few CMV-associated chains specific for CMV antigens. A later analysis linked a missense DCLRE1C variant to TCR beta V- and J-gene trimming. Follow-up analysis seemed to connect common viral pathogens with several of the most significant clusters identified.

PCR involved 60 Vbeta and 13 Jbeta primers. The repertoire was sequenced with immunoSEQ multiplex PCR; TCRdb's copy has only in-frame clones and lacks some. The sample has about 100,000 clones, around 83% seen once. Sampled while nominally healthy, donors likely had unrecorded immune exposures. V shed 7 bases, J shed 6 bases, and the junction held 3 bases outside the gene matches. Per germline, CDR1 MNHNS and CDR2 SASEGT. The CDR3 is 12 amino acids. This chain links TRBV6-1 with TRBJ1-2; 9 bases are shared with TRBD1. The origin of this receptor is a man aged 30-40 years in good health and CMV-seronegative. Sequenced sample: PBMCs. The CDR3: CASKGDRDGYTF. The CDR3 DNA reads TGTGCCAGCAAGGGGGACAGGGATGGCTACACCTTC.